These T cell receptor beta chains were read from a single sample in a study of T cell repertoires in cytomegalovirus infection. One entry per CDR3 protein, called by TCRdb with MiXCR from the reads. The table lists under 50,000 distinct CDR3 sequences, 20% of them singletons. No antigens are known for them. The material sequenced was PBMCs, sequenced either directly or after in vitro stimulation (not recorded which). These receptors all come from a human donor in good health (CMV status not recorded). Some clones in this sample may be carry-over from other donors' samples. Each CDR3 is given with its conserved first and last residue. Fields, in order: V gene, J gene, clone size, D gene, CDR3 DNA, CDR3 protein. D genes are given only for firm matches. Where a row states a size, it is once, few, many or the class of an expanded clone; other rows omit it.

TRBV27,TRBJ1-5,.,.,TGTGCCAGCAGTTTAAGTATGGGGGGGGGCGCCGGTCAGCCCCAGCATTTT,CASSLSMGGGAGQPQHF
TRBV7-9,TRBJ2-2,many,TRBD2,TGTGCCAGCAGCCCCGGTAGCGGGAGGACCGGGGAGCTGTTTTTT,CASSPGSGRTGELFF
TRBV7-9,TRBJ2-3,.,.,TGTGCCAGCAGCTTGGAGGGAAATACGCAGTATTTT,CASSLEGNTQYF
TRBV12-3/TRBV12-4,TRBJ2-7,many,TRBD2,TGTGCCAGCAGCCTTAGGACTAGCGGGGGGACCGAGCAGTACTTC,CASSLRTSGGTEQYF
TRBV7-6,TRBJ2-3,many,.,TGTGCCAGCAGCTTGTCCGGAGCCCCCCCAGCAGATACGCAGTATTTT,CASSLSGAPPADTQYF
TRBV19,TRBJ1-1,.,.,TGTGCCAGTACCGTTTATCTGGGGAAAGCTGAAGCTTTCTTT,CASTVYLGKAEAFF
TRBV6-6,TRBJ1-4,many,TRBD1,TGTGCCAGCATCTCCGGACAGGCATCTAATGAAAAACTGTTTTTT,CASISGQASNEKLFF
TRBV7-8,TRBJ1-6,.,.,TGTGCCAGCAGCTTAGACGTGGGAATCGAGTCACCCCTCCACTTT,CASSLDVGIESPLHF
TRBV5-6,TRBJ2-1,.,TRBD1,TGTGTCAGCAGCACAGGACAGGGGGCGGCGGGTACGAGCTCCTACAATGAGCAGTTCTTC,CVSSTGQGAAGTSSYNEQFF
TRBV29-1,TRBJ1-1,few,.,TGCAGCGTCGCGGGCGGGACGGTTAACACTGAAGCTTTCTTT,CSVAGGTVNTEAFF
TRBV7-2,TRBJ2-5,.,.,TGTGCCAGCAGTAGGAGCGGGCTACAAGAGACCCAGTACTTC,CASSRSGLQETQYF
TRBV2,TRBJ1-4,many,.,TGTGCCACCTGCGCCAGCCACAATGAAAAACTGTTTTTT,CATCASHNEKLFF
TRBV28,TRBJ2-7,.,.,TGTGCCAGCAGCCCCCTGGACAGTCCCTCCTACGAGCAGTACTTC,CASSPLDSPSYEQYF
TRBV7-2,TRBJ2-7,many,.,TGTGCCAGCAGCTTAGGGGTCGAGCAGTACTTC,CASSLGVEQYF
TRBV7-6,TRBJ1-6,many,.,TGTGCCAGCAGTATGGTCGGCTCCTATAATTCACCCCTCCACTTT,CASSMVGSYNSPLHF
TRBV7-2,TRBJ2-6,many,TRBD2,TGTGCCAGCAGCTTACATCAGGGACTAGTTGCCAACGTCCTGACTTTC,CASSLHQGLVANVLTF
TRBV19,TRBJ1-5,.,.,TGTGCCACCAGATGGGAGGGGAGCAATCAGCCCCAGCATTTT,CATRWEGSNQPQHF
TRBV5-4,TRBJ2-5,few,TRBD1,TGTGCCAGCACCCGGGACAGACAAGAGACCCAGTACTTC,CASTRDRQETQYF
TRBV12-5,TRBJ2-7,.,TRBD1,TGTGCTAGTGGTTTGCCGGGACAGGCCTCCTACGAGCAGTACTTC,CASGLPGQASYEQYF
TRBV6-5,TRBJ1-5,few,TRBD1,TGTGCCAGCAGTAAAACAGGGGCGGGCAATCAGCCCCAGCATTTT,CASSKTGAGNQPQHF
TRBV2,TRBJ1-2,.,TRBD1,TGTGCCAGCAGTGAATCGCACAGGGGTTATGGCTACACCTTC,CASSESHRGYGYTF
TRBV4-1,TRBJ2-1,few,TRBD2,TGCGCCAGCAGCACCCGACTGAGCGGGGGGGCCGATCGGGGCGGGTGGCAGTTCTTC,CASSTRLSGGADRGGWQFF
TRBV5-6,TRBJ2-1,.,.,TGTGCCAGCAGCGCCAGCCCCAATGAGCAGTTCTTC,CASSASPNEQFF
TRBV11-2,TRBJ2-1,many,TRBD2,TGTGCCAGCAGCCCGCAACTAGCGGGAGGGTATGAGCAGTTCTTC,CASSPQLAGGYEQFF
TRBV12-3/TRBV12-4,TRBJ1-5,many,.,TGTGCCAGCAGGGGCGGACCACACACAGGGTCGGCCCAGCATTTT,CASRGGPHTGSAQHF
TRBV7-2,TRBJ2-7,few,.,TGTGCCAGCAGCACCCGGGCCGGGTACGAGCAGTACTTC,CASSTRAGYEQYF
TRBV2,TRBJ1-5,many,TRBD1,TGTGCCAGCAGCGCGGACAGGGTGGGTCAGCCCCAGCATTTT,CASSADRVGQPQHF
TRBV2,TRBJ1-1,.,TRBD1,TGTGCCCTAGACAGGGGTCCTGAAGCTTTCTTT,CALDRGPEAFF